The 16 T cell receptor beta chains below all came from one sample that was sequenced in a study of shared clonotypes between healthy human individuals. Repertoires were generated with immunoSEQ multiplex PCR, while TCRdb's copy carries only in-frame clones and drops some. Among about 980,000 clones listed, 76% were seen once. Input material: memory CD4+ T cells sorted from blood. Subset meaning: CD45RA-negative fraction. All receptors derive from a young man in good health.

The V gene is TRBV6-5, the J gene TRBJ1-2, with a possible D match to TRBD1 (5 bases). The V gene's germline CDR1 is MNHEY and CDR2 SVGAGI. V lost 6 bases and J 6 bases, leaving 17 bases between the germline ends. The CDR3 extends over 14 amino acids. The CDR3 loop reads CASRPPGRGDGYTF. The CDR3 coding sequence is TGTGCCAGCAGACCCCCGGGGAGGGGTGATGGCTACACCTTC.

The chain has TRBV7-2 and TRBJ1-6, with unresolved D. This CDR3 is 13 amino acids long. Trimming cost V 3 bases and J 8 bases, with 8 bases left between them. Germline CDR1 reads SGHTA; CDR2 reads FQGNSA. CDR3 loop: CASSFFYDSPLHF. The CDR3 nucleotides are TGTGCCAGCAGCTTTTTTTATGATTCACCCCTCCACTTT. Based on the CDR3 plus reference TRBV7-2 and TRBJ1-6, the full variable domain is GAGVSQSPSNKVTEKGKDVELRCDPISGHTALYWYRQSLGQGLEFLIYFQGNSAPDKSGLPSDRFSAERTGGSVSTLTIQRTQQEDSAVYLCASSFFYDSPLHFGNGTRLTVT.

The CDR3 bases are TGTGCCAGCAGCCTTGCAGGGGGCGCGAACACTGAAGCTTTCTTT. Translation: CASSLAGGANTEAFF. The V and J genes are TRBV5-4 and TRBJ1-1, with 8 bases matching TRBD1. The CDR3 totals 15 residues. The ends lost 4 bases at V and 1 base at J; junction bases unmatched: 6. The germline gives CDR1 SGHNT, CDR2 YYREEE (reference sequence). The full variable domain, rest sourced from reference TRBV5-4 and TRBJ1-1, is ETGVTQSPTHLIKTRGQQVTLRCSSQSGHNTVSWYQQALGQGPQFIFQYYREEENGRGNFPPRFSGLQFPNYSSELNVNALELDDSALYLCASSLAGGANTEAFFGQGTRLTVV.

The CDR3 nucleotides are TGTGCCAGCAGCGCACTTGAGACCCAGTACTTC. It codes for CASSALETQYF. The chain uses TRBV14 and TRBJ2-5; D gene uncertain. There are 11 residues in the CDR3. V was cut by 5 bases and J by 5 bases, with 6 bases left in between. Germline CDR1 SGHDN, CDR2 FVKESK.

This chain links TRBV7-2 with TRBJ2-7, with 11 bases aligning to TRBD2. The V segment lost 5 bases and the J segment 5 bases; nucleotides outside the gene matches: 20. The CDR3 covers 19 residues. Germline V gene sequence: CDR1 SGHTA, CDR2 FQGNSA. CDR3 in DNA: TGTGCCAGCAGCCCCCTCGACCTCTCATTAGCGGGAGGGGAGGACGAGCAGTACTTC. Protein sequence: CASSPLDLSLAGGEDEQYF. Full variable domain (rest looked up from reference TRBV7-2 and TRBJ2-7): GAGVSQSPSNKVTEKGKDVELRCDPISGHTALYWYRQSLGQGLEFLIYFQGNSAPDKSGLPSDRFSAERTGGSVSTLTIQRTQQEDSAVYLCASSPLDLSLAGGEDEQYFGPGTRLTVT.

V usage is TRBV7-2 and J usage is TRBJ2-5; 7 nucleotides line up with TRBD2. V was pared by 3 bases and J by 9 bases, with 7 bases of the junction left unmatched. Germline V gene data show CDR1 as SGHTA and CDR2 as FQGNSA. CDR3 size: 13 residues. As DNA, the CDR3 is TGTGCCAGCAGCTTTTTGCATCGGGGGGCCCAGTACTTC. Encoded protein: CASSFLHRGAQYF.

J is TRBJ2-3 and V is TRBV10-3; D is ambiguous. The CDR3 is 13 amino acids. V lost 6 bases and J 2 bases, leaving 9 bases between the germline ends. The germline gives CDR1 ENHRY, CDR2 SYGVKD. As DNA, the CDR3 is TGTGCCATCAGGGAAAGGACCACAGATACGCAGTATTTT. It translates to CAIRERTTDTQYF.

This clone was counted between two and nine times. The CDR3 region is CASSLGGSLGQPQHF. CDR3 DNA: TGCGCCAGCAGCTTGGGGGGAAGTTTGGGACAGCCCCAGCATTTT. This chain links TRBV5-1 with TRBJ1-5; D is unresolved. CDR1 and CDR2 from the germline V gene are SGHRS and YFSETQ. This CDR3 contains 15 residues. V was trimmed by 0 bases and J by 7 bases, leaving 14 bases between them.

The V call is TRBV5-6, the J call TRBJ2-7, with a tentative D call TRBD2 (6 bases). Germline V CDR1 and CDR2: SGHDT, YYEEEE. Trimming took off 1 base at V and 5 bases at J, with 22 bases between the two ends. The CDR3 is 17 amino acids. Written as DNA, the CDR3 is TGTGCCAGCAGCTTGTTTTCCCTGCGGGAAGTGATCAACGAGCAGTACTTC. Protein: CASSLFSLREVINEQYF. The variable domain in full, completed from reference TRBV5-6 and TRBJ2-7, reads DAGVTQSPTHLIKTRGQQVTLRCSPKSGHDTVSWYQQALGQGPQFIFQYYEEEERQRGNFPDRFSGHQFPNYSSELNVNALLLGDSALYLCASSLFSLREVINEQYFGPGTRLTVT.

This chain connects TRBV19 to TRBJ2-7; 7 nucleotides match TRBD1. This CDR3 spans 13 amino acids. After removal of 7 bases from V and 2 bases from J, the junction contained 5 bases not matched to a gene. Germline CDR1 LNHDA, CDR2 SQIVND (reference sequence). This chain's CDR3 is CASKRTGTYEQYF. In nucleotides, the CDR3 is TGTGCCAGTAAAAGGACAGGAACCTACGAGCAGTACTTC.

The chain couples TRBV6-5 to TRBJ2-7, with a tentative D call TRBD1 (5 bases). The germline CDR1 and CDR2 sequences are MNHEY and SVGAGI. The CDR3 consists of 14 residues. With 4 bases removed from V and 3 bases from J, the gap between germline ends came to 13 bases. In DNA form, the CDR3 reads TGTGCCAGCAGTTCTCAGGGATTTAACTACGAGCAGTACTTC. This encodes CASSSQGFNYEQYF.

The V gene is TRBV2, the J gene TRBJ2-7, with 15 bases aligning to TRBD2. The V segment lost 8 bases and the J segment 6 bases; nucleotides outside the gene matches: 5. This CDR3 spans 14 amino acids. CDR1 is SNHLY, CDR2 FYNNEI, per germline. CDR3 region: CASVEGLAGGEQYF. CDR3 in DNA: TGTGCCAGCGTCGAGGGACTAGCGGGAGGCGAGCAGTACTTC.

This sequence joins TRBV5-1 and TRBJ2-7; 8 bases fit TRBD1. The germline V gene encodes CDR1 SGHRS and CDR2 YFSETQ. With V trimmed by 4 bases and J by 3 bases, 6 bases remained unmatched. The CDR3 length is 14 residues. CDR3 amino acids: CASSPGQEFYEQYF. CDR3 coding DNA: TGCGCCAGCAGCCCGGGACAGGAGTTCTACGAGCAGTACTTC. The full variable domain, in which reference TRBV5-1 and TRBJ2-7 provide the parts outside the CDR3, is KAGVTQTPRYLIKTRGQQVTLSCSPISGHRSVSWYQQTPGQGLQFLFEYFSETQRNKGNFPGRFSGRQFSNSRSEMNVSTLELGDSALYLCASSPGQEFYEQYFGPGTRLTVT.

The chain carries TRBV28 and TRBJ1-2; 8 bases match TRBD1. The CDR3 covers 14 residues. The germline gives CDR1 MDHEN, CDR2 SYDVKM. The ends lost 3 bases at V and 7 bases at J; junction bases unmatched: 7. The CDR3 loop reads CASSFPAGGPGYTF. The CDR3 bases are TGTGCCAGCAGTTTCCCTGCAGGGGGCCCTGGCTACACCTTC.

The rearrangement uses TRBV5-4 and TRBJ2-2; the D gene is possibly TRBD1 (6 bases). The CDR3 has 14 amino acids. Trimming took 2 bases from V and 5 from J, leaving 10 bases between them. Germline values: CDR1 SGHNT, CDR2 YYREEE (reference sequence). CDR3 DNA: TGTGCCAGCAGCTTCAACAGGGAAACCGGGGAGCTGTTTTTT. Translating it yields CASSFNRETGELFF.

V and J are TRBV30 and TRBJ1-3; D is undetermined. The CDR3 is 15 residues long. Looked up from germline, CDR1 is GTSNPN and CDR2 is SVGIG (reference sequence). V lost 4 bases, J lost 0 bases, and 13 bases lay in between. The CDR3 reads CAWTADSYSGNTIYF. Written as DNA, the CDR3 is TGTGCCTGGACCGCCGACTCGTACTCTGGAAACACCATATATTTT.